These 18 T cell receptor beta chains came from one sample sequenced in a study of T-cell reconstitution after alpha-beta-depleted transplantation in children. Unique molecular identifiers were built into the TCRbeta library. Via MiXCR, TCRdb re-called the PCR reads, giving one row per CDR3 protein. The sample includes under 250,000 distinct CDR3 sequences, approximately 15% of them seen just once. Sequences were derived from PBMCs, mostly from graft donor cells, sampled 360 days after TCRalphabeta/CD19-depleted stem cell transplant. The receptors originated from a male patient aged 2-15 years who had a stem cell transplant for acute lymphoblastic leukemia, so the T cells may come from the graft donor.

This clonotype has more than one count but fewer than ten. V is TRBV20-1 and J is TRBJ1-2; 10 bases are a match to TRBD1. Germline V gene sequence: CDR1 DFQATT, CDR2 SNEGSKA (reference sequence). The V and J ends lost 3 bases and 7 bases, in that order; junction bases with no gene match: 8. The CDR3 runs to 14 residues. For the CDR3, the DNA is TGCAGTGCTAGTCTCCGGGACAGGGGTCTTGGCTACACCTTC. Translation gives CSASLRDRGLGYTF.

This clonotype occurred a few times. The J gene is TRBJ2-1, the V gene TRBV20-1, with D perhaps TRBD1 or TRBD2 (5 bases each). The germline gives CDR1 DFQATT, CDR2 SNEGSKA (reference sequence). Trimming took 6 bases from V and 15 from J, leaving 9 bases between them. The CDR3 extends over 8 amino acids. The CDR3 protein is CSAPRGFF. DNA of the CDR3: TGCAGTGCCCCGAGGGGGTTCTTC.

The V gene is TRBV20-1, the J gene TRBJ2-1, with TRBD2 identical over 12 bases. The CDR3 contains 19 residues. Trimming removed 3 bases from V and 4 bases from J; junction bases left unmatched: 16. In germline, CDR1 is DFQATT, CDR2 SNEGSKA (reference sequence). CDR3 nucleotides: TGCAGTGCTAGTTCCCCTAGCGGGGGGGCCGTAGGAAATTACAATGAGCAGTTCTTC. Protein: CSASSPSGGAVGNYNEQFF.

This clonotype was recorded a few times. V usage is TRBV4-3 and J usage is TRBJ2-2; D is perhaps TRBD2 (5 bases). V gave up 1 base and J gave up 6 bases, with 18 bases separating them. The CDR3 length is 17 residues. Looked up from germline, CDR1 is LGHNA and CDR2 is YSLEER. The CDR3 DNA sequence: TGCGCCAGCAGCCAAGTACGGAGCGGCTGGTTGGCCGGGGAGCTGTTTTTT. The encoded protein is CASSQVRSGWLAGELFF.

This clonotype was counted ten times or more. The chain recombines TRBV10-1 with TRBJ2-1; TRBD1 matches 8 bases. The CDR3 length is 15 residues. In germline, CDR1 is WNHNN, CDR2 SYGVQD (reference sequence). The J segment lost 2 bases and the V segment lost 2 bases, leaving 2 bases of the junction unmatched. CDR3 region: CASSEARGPYNEQFF. For the CDR3, the DNA is TGCGCCAGCAGTGAGGCCAGGGGGCCCTACAATGAGCAGTTCTTC.

The chain couples TRBV11-2 to TRBJ2-1; unclear D gene. Trimming took off 1 base at V and 2 bases at J, with 15 bases between the two ends. Germline V gene sequence: CDR1 SGHAT, CDR2 FQNNGV. The CDR3 runs 17 residues. The CDR3 protein is CASSLGGVSSPYNEQFF. The CDR3 coding sequence is TGTGCCAGCAGCTTAGGTGGGGTGAGTAGCCCCTACAATGAGCAGTTCTTC.

CDR3 nucleotide sequence: TGTGCCAGCACCGGGTACCAAGAGACCCAGTACTTC. As protein: CASTGYQETQYF. V and J are TRBV6-2 or TRBV6-3 and TRBJ2-5; D remains ambiguous. CDR3 length: 12 residues. Germline V gene lookup returns CDR1 MNHEY and CDR2 SVGEGT. Between the trimmed V and J ends, which lost 7 bases and 0 bases, there was a span of 6 bases.

This clonotype has only a few counts. V usage is TRBV5-1 and J usage is TRBJ2-1; 7 bases align to TRBD1. This CDR3 region has 14 residues. The germline CDR1 and CDR2 sequences are SGHRS and YFSETQ. The V and J ends lost 5 bases and 5 bases, in that order; junction bases with no gene match: 7. CDR3 DNA sequence: TGCGCCAGCAGGATCCGGGACAGAAACAATGAGCAGTTCTTC. Translating gives CASRIRDRNNEQFF.

The gene calls are TRBV2 and TRBJ1-4; unclear D gene. Germline V CDR1 and CDR2: SNHLY, FYNNEI. CDR3 length: 14 residues. V was pared by 6 bases and J by 0 bases, with 8 bases between. The CDR3 sequence is CASRDGSTNEKLFF. The CDR3 DNA is TGTGCCAGCAGAGATGGGTCAACTAATGAAAAACTGTTTTTT.

This clonotype was recorded a few times. This chain joins TRBV6-2 or TRBV6-3 and TRBJ2-1; TRBD2 aligns across 10 bases. The germline CDR1 and CDR2 sequences are MNHEY and SVGEGT. The CDR3 is 14 amino acids. With V trimmed by 7 bases and J by 9 bases, 9 bases remained unmatched. The CDR3 sequence: CASTASGSLSEQFF. CDR3 nucleotides: TGTGCCAGCACCGCTAGCGGGAGTCTTAGTGAGCAGTTCTTC.

There are a few counts of this clonotype. This chain joins TRBV6-2 or TRBV6-3 and TRBJ2-7, with 14 nucleotides matching TRBD2. This CDR3 comprises 17 residues. Trimming cost V 0 bases and J 3 bases; bases outside gene matches: 4. Germline V lookup: CDR1 MNHEY, CDR2 SVGEGT. The CDR3 sequence is CASSYSGLAGGIYEQYF. For the CDR3, the DNA is TGTGCCAGCAGTTACTCCGGACTAGCGGGGGGAATCTACGAGCAGTACTTC.

The chain employs TRBV20-1 and TRBJ2-3, with 7 bases matching TRBD2. In germline, CDR1 is DFQATT, CDR2 SNEGSKA (reference sequence). The length of the CDR3 is 18 residues. V lost 1 base and J lost 2; bases outside the gene matches: 15. The CDR3 spells CSARVLLSGMSPTDTQYF. CDR3 nucleotides: TGCAGTGCTAGAGTTTTACTGAGCGGGATGAGCCCCACAGATACGCAGTATTTT.

This clonotype has just a few counts. The gene calls are TRBV12-3 or TRBV12-4 and TRBJ2-7; either TRBD1 or TRBD2 may fit D (5 bases each). V was cut by 0 bases and J by 6 bases, with 15 bases left in between. CDR3 length: 15 residues. This chain's CDR3 is CASSLAGRPGGEQYF. The CDR3 region has the DNA TGTGCCAGCAGTTTAGCGGGTCGACCTGGGGGCGAGCAGTACTTC.

This rearrangement joins TRBV5-1 to TRBJ2-1; D uncertain. The CDR3 runs to 11 residues. Trimming removed 4 bases from V and 10 bases from J, with 9 bases in between. Germline V gene lookup returns CDR1 SGHRS and CDR2 YFSETQ. CDR3 coding DNA: TGCGCCAGCAGCGCCTATGGGGAGCAGTTCTTC. Translating it yields CASSAYGEQFF.

CDR3 bases: TGTGCCAGCAGTGACAGCGGGGGCTTTTACAGCGGGGAGCTGTTTTTT. This gives the protein CASSDSGGFYSGELFF. The J gene is TRBJ2-2, the V gene TRBV6-4; TRBD2 matches at 8 bases. The CDR3 sequence is 16 residues long. Germline lookup yields CDR1 MRHNA and CDR2 SNTAGT. Trimming removed 2 bases from V and 7 bases from J; junction bases left unmatched: 9.

There are a few counts of this clonotype. The CDR3 loop reads CASSFRGRQETQYF. The CDR3 DNA reads TGCGCCAGCAGCTTCCGGGGCAGACAAGAGACCCAGTACTTC. The chain employs TRBV5-1 and TRBJ2-5; possibly TRBD1 or TRBD2 for D (5 bases each). The CDR3 spans 14 residues. Germline-derived CDR1 and CDR2 are SGHRS and YFSETQ. Trimming pared 2 bases from V and 2 bases from J, leaving 10 bases between.

This clonotype appeared a few times. DNA of the CDR3: TGTGCCACCACAGGGGGCCTCTACAATGAGCAGTTCTTC. Protein product: CATTGGLYNEQFF. The V and J genes are TRBV10-3 and TRBJ2-1, with 9 positions matching TRBD1. Germline CDR1 ENHRY, CDR2 SYGVKD. The CDR3 sequence is 13 residues long. With 10 bases clipped from V and 3 bases from J, the junction kept 4 bases outside the gene matches.

The table lists this clonotype with a few counts. The chain is built from TRBV30 and TRBJ2-7; TRBD2 agrees at 10 bases. From germline, CDR1 is GTSNPN and CDR2 SVGIG (reference sequence). The CDR3 has 14 residues. V was clipped by 4 bases and J by 6 bases; unmatched bases: 9. The CDR3 spells CAWMGPAGGLEQYF. DNA for the CDR3: TGTGCCTGGATGGGTCCAGCGGGGGGGCTCGAGCAGTACTTC. The complete variable domain, with remaining parts taken from reference TRBV30 and TRBJ2-7, reads SQTIHQWPATLVQPVGSPLSLECTVEGTSNPNLYWYRQAAGRGLQLLFYSVGIGQISSEVPQNLSASRPQDRQFILSSKKLLLSDSGFYLCAWMGPAGGLEQYFGPGTRLTVT.